The 29 T cell receptor beta chains below all came from one sample that was sequenced in a study of T cell responses to AZD1222 COVID-19 vaccine. The data were produced by immunoSEQ multiplex PCR, yet TCRdb's version contains in-frame clones alone and is incomplete. The sample lists approximately 200,000 clones, just over 90% occurring once. Sequencing used peripheral blood, obtained 28 days after the second AZD1222 dose. The receptors stem from an adult who received the AZD1222 COVID-19 vaccine.

The rearrangement joins TRBV6-2 or TRBV6-3 to TRBJ1-3; no clear D gene. The V gene's germline CDR1 is MNHEY and CDR2 SVGEGT. The CDR3 extends over 11 amino acids. The V and J ends lost 2 bases and 7 bases respectively, with 3 bases between them. The CDR3 nucleotides read TGTGCCAGCAGTTACCGGAACACCATATATTTT. This codes for CASSYRNTIYF.

The chain is built from TRBV2 and TRBJ2-7; D might be TRBD1 (6 bases). Germline assignment: CDR1 SNHLY and CDR2 FYNNEI. V lost 10 bases to trimming and J lost 6 bases, with 19 bases between them. The CDR3 is made up of 13 amino acids. The DNA for the CDR3 is TGTGCCACGCTACAGGGTAAATCCGCCGAGCAGTACTTC. Protein sequence: CATLQGKSAEQYF.

This clone occurred a few times. V gene TRBV21-1 combines with J gene TRBJ2-1; the table gives TRBD2 as D, unverified against the DNA. TRBV21-1 is a listed pseudogene. The CDR3 has 19 amino acids. The CDR3 is CASSNIDSLAPSSYNEQFF. The CDR3 DNA reads as TGTGCCAGCAGCAACATAGATTCCCTAGCGCCTAGCTCCTACAATGAGCAGTTCTTC.

This chain links TRBV27 with TRBJ2-2, with TRBD1 matching 7 bases. Germline loops: CDR1 MNHEY, CDR2 SMNVEV (reference sequence). This CDR3 contains 16 residues. With V trimmed by 1 base and J by 6 bases, 8 bases remained unmatched. Written as DNA, the CDR3 is TGTGCCAGCAGTTTATTCCGGGGACAGCTGCCCGGGGAGCTGTTTTTT. This sequence encodes CASSLFRGQLPGELFF.

V is TRBV2 and J is TRBJ1-5; D is possibly TRBD1 (5 bases). From germline, CDR1 is SNHLY and CDR2 FYNNEI. Trimming took 3 bases from V and 6 from J, leaving 18 bases between them. This CDR3 is built from 16 residues. CDR3 in DNA: TGTGCCAGCAGTGACGGTCGAAGGGGAGGCAGTCAGCCCCAGCATTTT. As protein: CASSDGRRGGSQPQHF.

The CDR3 reads CASSGTGTGNQPQHF. In DNA, the CDR3 is TGTGCCAGTAGTGGAACCGGGACAGGCAATCAGCCCCAGCATTTT. The V gene is TRBV19, the J gene TRBJ1-5; 7 bases fit TRBD1. The trim removed 5 bases at V and 2 bases at J, leaving 6 bases unmatched. There are 15 residues in the CDR3. Germline CDR1 LNHDA, CDR2 SQIVND (reference sequence).

The count of this clone is one. The chain carries TRBV27 and TRBJ1-5; no definite D call. The germline V gene has CDR1 MNHEY and CDR2 SMNVEV (reference sequence). V was pared by 2 bases and J by 3 bases, with 11 bases between. The CDR3 loop spans 15 amino acids. The CDR3 DNA reads TGTGCCAGCAGTTTAAGGCGGCAAGTCAATCAGCCCCAGCATTTT. It codes for CASSLRRQVNQPQHF.

This clone occurred once. This chain uses TRBV28 with TRBJ2-7, with D possibly being TRBD2 (5 bases). Trimming took off 3 bases at V and 6 bases at J, with 6 bases between the two ends. The CDR3 runs to 11 residues. Germline V CDR1 and CDR2: MDHEN, SYDVKM. The CDR3 is CASSFEGEQYF. The CDR3, as DNA: TGTGCCAGCAGTTTTGAGGGCGAGCAGTACTTC. The full variable domain, completed using reference TRBV28 and TRBJ2-7, is DVKVTQSSRYLVKRTGEKVFLECVQDMDHENMFWYRQDPGLGLRLIYFSYDVKMKEKGDIPEGYSVSREKKERFSLILESASTNQTSMYLCASSFEGEQYFGPGTRLTVT.

This CDR3 reads CASSYRSGSHYNEQFF. The DNA of the CDR3 is TGTGCCAGCAGTTACCGCAGCGGGAGCCATTACAATGAGCAGTTCTTC. This chain uses TRBV6-5 with TRBJ2-1; the match to TRBD2 covers 8 bases. CDR1 MNHEY and CDR2 SVGAGI come from the germline V gene. J was trimmed by 4 bases and V by 2 bases; bases with no gene match: 7. The CDR3 spans 16 residues.

V gene TRBV27 combines with J gene TRBJ1-3, with D maybe TRBD1 (5 bases). The V and J ends lost 3 bases and 0 bases respectively, with 6 bases between them. The CDR3 sequence is 14 residues long. In germline, CDR1 is MNHEY, CDR2 SMNVEV (reference sequence). DNA of the CDR3: TGTGCCAGCAGTTTGACAGCCTCTGGAAACACCATATATTTT. Encoded protein: CASSLTASGNTIYF.

V usage is TRBV7-8 and J usage is TRBJ2-1, with a possible D match to TRBD2 (5 bases). V gave up 4 bases and J gave up 0 bases, with 10 bases separating them. There are 15 residues in the CDR3. Germline-derived CDR1 and CDR2 are SGHVS and FQNEAQ. CDR3 DNA: TGTGCCAGCAGCTGGGAGCGGTCCTCCTACAATGAGCAGTTCTTC. Encoded protein: CASSWERSSYNEQFF.

Written as DNA, the CDR3 is TGTGCCAGCAGTTCGGACAGCGCGTTTCGCTCTGGAAACACCATATATTTT. Translated, it gives CASSSDSAFRSGNTIYF. The rearrangement uses TRBV28 and TRBJ1-3; D might be TRBD1 (6 bases). The CDR3 has 17 amino acids. V shed 4 bases and J shed 0 bases, with 16 bases lying between them. The germline CDR1 and CDR2 sequences are MDHEN and SYDVKM.

V gene TRBV6-2 or TRBV6-3 combines with J gene TRBJ2-1; D ambiguous. V gave up 1 base and J gave up 7 bases, with 8 bases separating them. The CDR3 runs to 13 residues. Germline V gives CDR1 MNHEY, CDR2 SVGEGT. CDR3 in amino acids: CASSYYFQNEQFF. CDR3 nucleotides: TGTGCCAGCAGTTACTACTTTCAGAATGAGCAGTTCTTC.

The genes are TRBV6-5 and TRBJ1-2; TRBD1 is a possible D gene (5 bases). Trimming took off 5 bases at V and 11 bases at J, with 18 bases between the two ends. The CDR3 is made up of 13 amino acids. The germline V gene has CDR1 MNHEY and CDR2 SVGAGI. This CDR3 reads CASSPTRIRGYTF. DNA of the CDR3: TGTGCCAGCAGTCCTACCCGGATTAGGGGTTACACCTTC.

The chain has TRBV7-2 and TRBJ2-3, with no clear D. This CDR3 contains 15 residues. The germline V gene encodes CDR1 SGHTA and CDR2 FQGNSA. The V gene lost 0 bases and the J gene lost 3 bases, with 10 bases spanning the gap. The CDR3 DNA reads TGTGCCAGCAGCTTAGCGTCTCCCGGGACAGATACGCAGTATTTT. This gives the protein CASSLASPGTDTQYF.

The V gene is TRBV10-2, the J gene TRBJ2-1, with 9 nucleotides matching TRBD2. The V gene's germline CDR1 is WSHSY and CDR2 SAAADI. This CDR3 has 23 amino acids. Germline trimming cut 0 bases from V and 0 bases from J; bases unmatched to any gene: 21. The CDR3 nucleotides read TGCGCCAGCAGTGAGTCCGGCGGGGTTCTAGCGGGGATTTTCCTGAGCTCCTACAATGAGCAGTTCTTC. Its translation: CASSESGGVLAGIFLSSYNEQFF.

In its sample, this clone was seen once. The rearrangement links TRBV29-1 to TRBJ2-5; D remains unclear. The germline gives CDR1 SQVTM, CDR2 ANQGSEA. V was pared by 4 bases and J by 4 bases, with 13 bases between. The length of the CDR3 is 13 residues. The CDR3 DNA is TGCAGCGTTGTTATACATCCCGGAGAGACCCAGTACTTC. Its protein product is CSVVIHPGETQYF.

J is TRBJ1-2 and V is TRBV9; 9 nucleotides agree with TRBD1. The germline CDR1 and CDR2 sequences are SGDLS and YYNGEE. The CDR3 length is 16 residues. V lost 7 bases to trimming and J lost 0 bases; unmatched junction nucleotides: 10. The CDR3 DNA reads as TGTGCCAGCGGGCCGGGACAGGGTTTCTCTAACTATGGCTACACCTTC. Protein sequence: CASGPGQGFSNYGYTF.

The J gene is TRBJ1-1, the V gene TRBV29-1; TRBD1 is a possible D gene (5 bases). The CDR3 contains 13 residues. Germline loops: CDR1 SQVTM, CDR2 ANQGSEA. Trimming removed 3 bases from V and 0 bases from J, with 8 bases in between. The CDR3 sequence is CSVDGHLNTEAFF. The DNA of the CDR3 is TGCAGCGTTGATGGACATTTGAACACTGAAGCTTTCTTT.

This sequence joins TRBV3-1 (or the pseudogene TRBV3-2) and TRBJ1-2, with 10 nucleotides matching TRBD1. Germline trimming cut 4 bases from V and 4 bases from J; bases unmatched to any gene: 6. The CDR3 sequence is 15 residues long. Germline assignment: CDR1 LGHDT and CDR2 YNNKEL (reference sequence). Here the CDR3 reads CASSPRDRGPYGYTF. The CDR3 DNA follows: TGTGCCAGCAGCCCACGGGACAGGGGTCCCTATGGCTACACCTTC.

The chain carries TRBV2 and TRBJ2-5, with TRBD1 matching 8 bases. J lost 4 bases, V lost 6 bases, and 16 bases had no gene match. Germline V gene data show CDR1 as SNHLY and CDR2 as FYNNEI. The CDR3 is 17 amino acids. The CDR3 sequence: CASSPDADRAHRETQYF. Written as DNA, the CDR3 is TGTGCCAGCAGCCCTGACGCGGACAGGGCCCACAGAGAGACCCAGTACTTC.

The V gene is TRBV30, the J gene TRBJ1-5; possibly TRBD1 for D (5 bases). V lost 2 bases, J lost 1 base, and 9 bases lay in between. The germline V gene encodes CDR1 GTSNPN and CDR2 SVGIG (reference sequence). The CDR3 has 14 residues. CDR3 DNA: TGTGCCTGGAGTATCCAGGGAAGCAATCAGCCCCAGCATTTT. It specifies CAWSIQGSNQPQHF.

This rearrangement joins TRBV2 to TRBJ1-1; D is uncertain. This CDR3 has 12 residues. Germline assignment: CDR1 SNHLY and CDR2 FYNNEI. Trimming removed 6 bases at V and 5 bases at J, with 10 bases between. DNA for the CDR3: TGTGCCAGCAGCGGCAGTCGGACTGAAGCTTTCTTT. This translates into CASSGSRTEAFF.

The chain is built from TRBV18 and TRBJ1-1; tentatively, D is TRBD1 (5 bases). Trimming left V 6 bases short and J 3 bases short, with 17 bases between. Germline V gene sequence: CDR1 KGHSH, CDR2 LQKENI. The CDR3 length is 15 residues. In DNA, the CDR3 is TGTGCCAGCTCCGGTGGGATGGGGCGGGACACTGAAGCTTTCTTT. Its protein product is CASSGGMGRDTEAFF.

V gene TRBV19 combines with J gene TRBJ1-2; D is uncertain. This CDR3 has 13 amino acids. Germline-derived CDR1 and CDR2 are LNHDA and SQIVND (reference sequence). Trimming left V 5 bases short and J 2 bases short, with 9 bases between. The CDR3 coding sequence is TGTGCCAGTAGTCATCAGAGAAACTATGGCTACACCTTC. It specifies CASSHQRNYGYTF.

The J gene is TRBJ2-7, the V gene TRBV2; 9 positions match TRBD2. Unmatched junction bases numbered 2, after V lost 5 bases and J lost 0 bases. CDR1 and CDR2 from the germline V gene are SNHLY and FYNNEI. The CDR3 is made up of 14 amino acids. The CDR3 is CASSLAGTSYEQYF. The CDR3 DNA follows: TGTGCCAGCAGTCTAGCGGGGACCTCCTACGAGCAGTACTTC.

The CDR3 spells CATSRQQRINQPQHF. The DNA of the CDR3 is TGTGCCACCAGCAGACAGCAACGGATCAATCAGCCCCAGCATTTT. V gene TRBV15 combines with J gene TRBJ1-5, with D uncertain. V lost 2 bases and J lost 3, with 11 bases in between. This CDR3 is built from 15 residues. Germline lookup yields CDR1 LNHNV and CDR2 YYDKDF (reference sequence).

The chain has TRBV7-9 and TRBJ2-1; a possible D gene is TRBD2 (6 bases). Trimming stripped 2 bases from V and 7 bases from J, with 15 bases between. CDR1 is SEHNR, CDR2 FQNEAQ, per germline (reference sequence). The CDR3 is 15 amino acids. CDR3 sequence: CASSLSGGILNEQFF. DNA of the CDR3: TGTGCCAGCAGCTTATCCGGGGGAATCTTGAATGAGCAGTTCTTC.

The chain links TRBV20-1 to TRBJ1-5; D gene unclear. The CDR3 is 13 amino acids. Germline CDR1 is DFQATT and CDR2 is SNEGSKA (reference sequence). Trimming took 3 bases from V and 4 from J, leaving 10 bases between them. This chain's CDR3 is CSASEDGNQPQHF. The CDR3 DNA reads TGCAGTGCTAGTGAGGACGGAAATCAGCCCCAGCATTTT.